The sequence of this T cell receptor (beta chain) was determined in a study of neoadjuvant anti-PD-1 for oral cavity cancer. The study's findings and limits: Treg/Th17 ratio rose with pretreatment blood and fell with post-treatment tumor TCRbeta clonality.

Germline CDR1 is SGHNT and CDR2 is YYREEE (reference sequence). The CDR3 contains 14 residues. V shed 0 bases and J 3 bases; nucleotides not matched to a gene: 2. As for this clone: What it binds is not known.

Six replicates per PBMC sample, mostly from 480 ng of genomic DNA. Repertoires were generated with immunoSEQ multiplex PCR, while TCRdb's copy carries only in-frame clones and drops some. The sample lists fewer than 90,000 clones; around 80% were seen once. Sequenced material: PBMCs, taken before nivolumab (anti-PD-1) treatment. This receptor was taken from a person aged 40 to 85 with oral cavity squamous cell carcinoma. The V gene is TRBV5-4, the J gene TRBJ2-7, with 8 nucleotides matching TRBD2. The DNA for the CDR3 is TGTGCCAGCAGCTTGGATAGCGGGAACTACGAGCAGTACTTC. It specifies CASSLDSGNYEQYF.